This T cell receptor (beta chain) was obtained from a study of OX40 agonist ivuxolimab in advanced cancers. There are a few counts of this clone. Profiled with immunoSEQ multiplex PCR; TCRdb holds only in-frame clones, not every one. Seen here are about 70,000 clones, about 82% observed once, and the top ten hold approximately 1%. There are 15 residues in the CDR3. Trimming took 1 base from V and 4 from J; bases not matched to a gene: 6. CDR1 and CDR2 from the germline V gene are LNHNV and YYDKDF (reference sequence). The chain employs TRBV15 and TRBJ1-1, with 7 bases fitting TRBD1. This clonotype originated in an adult with an advanced solid tumor such as melanoma, head and neck, liver or kidney cancer. The starting material was CD4+ or CD8+ T cells sorted from blood, obtained in a trial of the OX40 agonist ivuxolimab. The CDR3 region is CATSRGTGRATEAFF. The CDR3 bases are TGTGCCACCAGCAGAGGGACAGGACGGGCCACTGAAGCTTTCTTT. Full variable domain (remainder filled in from reference TRBV15 and TRBJ1-1): DAMVIQNPRYQVTQFGKPVTLSCSQTLNHNVMYWYQQKSSQAPKLLFHYYDKDFNNEADTPDNFQSRRPNTSFCFLDIRSPGLGDTAMYLCATSRGTGRATEAFFGQGTRLTVV.